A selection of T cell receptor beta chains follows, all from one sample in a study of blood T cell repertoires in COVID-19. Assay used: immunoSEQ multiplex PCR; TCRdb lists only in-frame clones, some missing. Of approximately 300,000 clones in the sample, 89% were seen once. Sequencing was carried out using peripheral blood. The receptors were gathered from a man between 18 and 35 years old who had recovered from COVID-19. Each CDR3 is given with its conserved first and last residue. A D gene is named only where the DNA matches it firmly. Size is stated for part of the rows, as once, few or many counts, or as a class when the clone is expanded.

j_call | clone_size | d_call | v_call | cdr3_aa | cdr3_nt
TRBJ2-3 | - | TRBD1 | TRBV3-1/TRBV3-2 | CASSPRQGTDTQYF | TGTGCCAGCAGCCCCCGACAGGGAACAGATACGCAGTATTTT
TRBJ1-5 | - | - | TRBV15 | CATSRDPGLGNQPQHF | TGTGCCACCAGCAGAGATCCCGGGTTGGGCAATCAGCCCCAGCATTTT
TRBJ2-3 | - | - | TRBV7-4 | CASSSPFWGGRSTDTQYF | TGTGCCAGCAGCTCCCCCTTCTGGGGGGGCCGTAGCACAGATACGCAGTATTTT
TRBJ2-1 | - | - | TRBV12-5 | CASGLVPSNEQFF | TGTGCTAGTGGTTTGGTACCGAGCAATGAGCAGTTCTTC
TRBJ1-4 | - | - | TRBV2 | CASQGADDTEKLFF | TGTGCCTCCCAAGGGGCGGACGACACGGAAAAACTGTTTTTT
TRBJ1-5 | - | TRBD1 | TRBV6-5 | CASSLTGAQHF | TGTGCCAGCAGTCTGACAGGGGCCCAGCATTTT
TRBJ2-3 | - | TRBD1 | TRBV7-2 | CASSVGTGGTHGTQYF | TGTGCCAGCAGCGTCGGGACAGGAGGTACGCACGGTACGCAGTATTTT
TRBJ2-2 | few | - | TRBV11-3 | CASSSRTAGELFF | TGTGCCAGCAGCTCAAGAACTGCCGGGGAGCTGTTTTTT
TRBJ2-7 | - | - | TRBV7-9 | CASSPPLPRVPVTYEQYF | TGTGCCAGCAGCCCCCCCCTCCCCAGGGTCCCCGTAACCTACGAGCAGTACTTC
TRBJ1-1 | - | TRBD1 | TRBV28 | CASLSQGGRDTEAFF | TGTGCCAGCCTATCCCAGGGGGGTAGGGACACTGAAGCTTTCTTT
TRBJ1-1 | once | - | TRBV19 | CASSIDRAAEAFF | TGTGCCAGTAGTATAGATCGAGCCGCTGAAGCTTTCTTT
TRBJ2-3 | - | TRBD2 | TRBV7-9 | CASSFGTSGGKDTQYF | TGTGCCAGCAGCTTCGGGACTAGCGGTGGTAAAGATACGCAGTATTTT
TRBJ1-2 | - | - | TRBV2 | CASSAFYYGYTF | TGTGCCAGCAGCGCTTTCTATTATGGCTACACCTTC
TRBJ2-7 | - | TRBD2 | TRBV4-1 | CASSQEALAGGPSYEQYF | TGCGCCAGCAGCCAAGAGGCCCTAGCGGGAGGCCCTTCCTACGAGCAGTACTTC
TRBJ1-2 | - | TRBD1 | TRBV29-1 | CSVPRDRGQRGYTF | TGCAGCGTTCCCCGGGACAGGGGGCAACGCGGCTACACCTTC
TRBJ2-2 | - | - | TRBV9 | CASSVGSSSTGELFF | TGTGCCAGCAGCGTGGGCAGTTCGTCCACCGGGGAGCTGTTTTTT
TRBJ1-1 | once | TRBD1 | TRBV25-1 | CASSMGQHNTEAFF | TGTGCCAGCAGTATGGGACAGCACAACACTGAAGCTTTCTTT
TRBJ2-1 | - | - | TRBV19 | CASSLGLRAAHNEQFF | TGTGCCAGTAGTTTGGGACTCCGGGCGGCCCACAATGAGCAGTTCTTC
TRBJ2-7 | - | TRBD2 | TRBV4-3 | CASSQDQRGGYEQYF | TGCGCCAGCAGCCAAGATCAACGGGGGGGCTACGAGCAGTACTTC
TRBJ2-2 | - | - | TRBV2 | CASSGSGELNTGELFF | TGTGCCAGCAGTGGATCGGGAGAACTGAACACCGGGGAGCTGTTTTTT
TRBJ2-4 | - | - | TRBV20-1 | CSGDFQNIQYF | TGCAGTGGGGACTTCCAAAACATTCAGTACTTC
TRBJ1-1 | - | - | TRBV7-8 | CASSRSGTEAFF | TGTGCCAGCAGCCGATCAGGCACTGAAGCTTTCTTT
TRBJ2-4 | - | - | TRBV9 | CASSVGPGAKNIQYF | TGTGCCAGCAGCGTGGGCCCAGGGGCCAAAAACATTCAGTACTTC
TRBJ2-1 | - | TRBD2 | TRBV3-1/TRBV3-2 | CASSHITSGEHEQFF | TGTGCCAGCAGCCATATCACTAGCGGGGAACATGAGCAGTTCTTC
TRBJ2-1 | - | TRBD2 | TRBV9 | CASSVEPGGTSSYNEQFF | TGTGCCAGCAGCGTAGAACCCGGGGGGACCTCCTCCTACAATGAGCAGTTCTTC
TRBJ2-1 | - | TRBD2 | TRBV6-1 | CASSDGTSGRMEQFF | TGTGCCAGCAGTGATGGGACTAGCGGGAGGATGGAGCAGTTCTTC
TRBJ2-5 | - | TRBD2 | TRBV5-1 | CASSLAVQETQYF | TGCGCCAGCAGTCTAGCGGTACAAGAGACCCAGTACTTC
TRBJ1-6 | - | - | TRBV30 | CAWSSITGTRNSPLHF | TGTGCCTGGAGCTCAATAACCGGGACAAGAAATTCACCCCTCCACTTT
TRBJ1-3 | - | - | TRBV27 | CASSETGYGNTIYF | TGTGCCAGCAGCGAAACAGGATATGGAAACACCATATATTTT
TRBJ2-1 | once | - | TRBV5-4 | CATHDSGQGKYEQFF | TGTGCCACTCACGACTCCGGGCAGGGGAAGTATGAGCAGTTCTTC
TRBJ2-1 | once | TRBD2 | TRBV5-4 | CASSSDPKGTSDNEQFF | TGTGCCAGCAGCTCGGACCCCAAGGGGACTAGCGACAATGAGCAGTTCTTC
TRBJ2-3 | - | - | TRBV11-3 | CASSEQGATDTQYF | TGTGCCAGCAGCGAACAGGGTGCCACAGATACGCAGTATTTT
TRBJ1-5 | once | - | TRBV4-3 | CASSQDWAPEPQHF | TGCGCCAGCAGCCAAGATTGGGCCCCGGAGCCCCAGCATTTT
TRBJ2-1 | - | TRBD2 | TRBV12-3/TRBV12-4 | CASSPGLVEQFF | TGTGCCAGCAGTCCGGGACTAGTTGAGCAGTTCTTC
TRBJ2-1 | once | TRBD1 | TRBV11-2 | CASSRDSHNEQFF | TGTGCCAGCAGCCGGGACAGTCACAATGAGCAGTTCTTC
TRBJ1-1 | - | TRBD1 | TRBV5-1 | CASSLEGAPTEAFF | TGCGCCAGCAGCTTGGAGGGGGCGCCCACTGAAGCTTTCTTT
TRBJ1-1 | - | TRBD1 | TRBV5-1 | CASSGRTGWTEAFF | TGCGCCAGCAGCGGCCGGACAGGTTGGACTGAAGCTTTCTTT
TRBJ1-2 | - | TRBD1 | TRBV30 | CAWRSRQGNYGYTF | TGTGCCTGGAGGTCGAGACAGGGTAACTATGGCTACACCTTC
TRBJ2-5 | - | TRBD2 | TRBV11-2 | CASSLWAGVQETQYF | TGTGCCAGCAGCTTATGGGCGGGGGTCCAAGAGACCCAGTACTTC
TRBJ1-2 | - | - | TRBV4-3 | CASSQDLTEYGYTF | TGCGCCAGCAGCCAAGATTTAACGGAGTATGGCTACACCTTC
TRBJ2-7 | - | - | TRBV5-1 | CASSPVGGRGDEQYF | TGCGCCAGCAGCCCCGTAGGAGGACGGGGAGACGAGCAGTACTTC
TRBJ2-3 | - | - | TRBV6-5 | CASKGGTRTDTQYF | TGTGCCAGCAAAGGCGGGACCCGCACAGATACGCAGTATTTT
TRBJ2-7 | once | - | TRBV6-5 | CASSYLGGYEQYF | TGTGCCAGCAGTTACCTGGGGGGCTACGAGCAGTACTTC
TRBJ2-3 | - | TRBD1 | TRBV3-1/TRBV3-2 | CASSQKGQGGTDTQYF | TGTGCCAGCAGCCAAAAGGGACAGGGGGGCACAGATACGCAGTATTTT
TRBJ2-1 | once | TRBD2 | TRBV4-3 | CASSEDPTSGKSYNEQFF | TGCGCCAGCAGCGAAGACCCGACTAGCGGGAAGTCGTACAATGAGCAGTTCTTC
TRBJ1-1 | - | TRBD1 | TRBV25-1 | CASRATGGTEAFF | TGTGCCAGCAGAGCGACAGGGGGCACTGAAGCTTTCTTT
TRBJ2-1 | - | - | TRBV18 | CASSPGGALTYNEQFF | TGTGCCAGCTCACCGGGGGGGGCCCTCACCTACAATGAGCAGTTCTTC
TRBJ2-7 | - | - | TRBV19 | CASSIVAGFYEQYF | TGTGCCAGTAGTATAGTAGCCGGGTTCTACGAGCAGTACTTC